These T cell receptor beta chains were read from a single sample in a study of shared clonotypes between healthy human individuals. Data came from immunoSEQ multiplex PCR; TCRdb stores just in-frame clones and leaves some out. The sample yields hundreds of thousands of clones, approximately 90% seen once. Sample: naive CD8+ T cells sorted from blood. These receptors all stem from a man between 25 and 39 years old in good health. The CDR3 runs from the conserved cysteine through the conserved F or W. The D gene is left open where the match is weak. Part of the rows lack a size; the others show once, few, many or a class for expanded clones.

>TRBV9|NA|TRBJ2-7|TRBD2
TGTGCCAGCAGTGACGGGGGGGACGTCAACTACGAGCAGTACTTC
CASSDGGDVNYEQYF
>TRBV7-9|NA|TRBJ2-7|NA
TGTGCCAGCAGCTTAGTAACGGACAGTGTGCACGAGCAGTACTTC
CASSLVTDSVHEQYF
>TRBV27|NA|TRBJ1-2|NA
TGTGCCAGCAGATTAACAGGCATCGGTAACCTAAGGAGTGGCTACACCTTC
CASRLTGIGNLRSGYTF
>TRBV27|NA|TRBJ1-3|NA
TGTGCCAGCAGTTTGGGGCGAGGCTCTGGAAACACCATATATTTT
CASSLGRGSGNTIYF
>TRBV10-3|NA|TRBJ2-7|TRBD2
TGTGCCGCCTGGACTAGCGGGTACGAGCAGTACTTC
CAAWTSGYEQYF
>TRBV6-1|NA|TRBJ2-1|NA
TGTGCCAGCAGACTTAAACATAGACCTAATGAGCAGTTCTTC
CASRLKHRPNEQFF
>TRBV13|NA|TRBJ2-7|TRBD1
TGTGCCAGCAGCCAAGACAGGGTAAACTACGAGCAGTACTTC
CASSQDRVNYEQYF
>TRBV7-9|once|TRBJ2-1|NA
TGTGCCAGCAGGTCTGCCGGGGTCTCGATCCGGAATGAGCAGTTCTTC
CASRSAGVSIRNEQFF
>TRBV2|NA|TRBJ1-1|NA
TGTGCCAGCAGCGAAGGGGGAGGGGGGACGAACACTGAAGCTTTCTTT
CASSEGGGGTNTEAFF
>TRBV7-9|once|TRBJ2-7|NA
TGTGCCAGCAGCCCGACAGTTTACGAGCAGTACTTC
CASSPTVYEQYF
>TRBV25-1|NA|TRBJ2-7|NA
TGTGCCAGCAGTGAATCTACACCAAAACCCTACGAGCAGTACTTC
CASSESTPKPYEQYF
>TRBV7-2|NA|TRBJ2-2|NA
TGTGCCAGCCTCTCAATGTCGACAGGGAACACCGGGGAGCTGTTTTTT
CASLSMSTGNTGELFF
>TRBV27|NA|TRBJ2-5|NA
TGTGCCAGCAGTACTCGCGTGAGCACGCAAGAGACCCAGTACTTC
CASSTRVSTQETQYF
>TRBV4-3|NA|TRBJ1-1|NA
TGCGCCAGCAGCAGCCGGGGCTATGGGGGCACTGAAGCTTTCTTT
CASSSRGYGGTEAFF
>TRBV18|NA|TRBJ2-7|NA
TGTGCCAGCTCCTTCGGGAGAACCTACGAGCAGTACTTC
CASSFGRTYEQYF
>TRBV4-1|NA|TRBJ1-1|TRBD1
TGCGCCAGCAGCCGCCCCCCACAGGGGGCCAACACTGAAGCTTTCTTT
CASSRPPQGANTEAFF
>TRBV2|NA|TRBJ2-1|NA
TGTGCCAGCACACCAGAACCCAATGAGCAGTTCTTC
CASTPEPNEQFF
>TRBV30|NA|TRBJ1-1|NA
TGTGCCTGGAGTGTCGGACAGCTTGAAGCTTTCTTT
CAWSVGQLEAFF
>TRBV7-9|NA|TRBJ2-7|NA
TGTGCCAGCAGCTTCAACTTCTACGAGCAGTACTTC
CASSFNFYEQYF
>TRBV5-4|NA|TRBJ2-5|TRBD2
TGTGCCAGCAGCCCCGTCGGGGCGGGAGAGGAAGAGACCCAGTACTTC
CASSPVGAGEEETQYF
>TRBV7-9|NA|TRBJ2-7|TRBD1
TGTGCCAGCAGCTTACTGACGGGACAGGGCTACGAGCAGTACTTC
CASSLLTGQGYEQYF
>TRBV4-2|NA|TRBJ1-3|NA
TGTGCCAGCAGCCCAAATTCAGCGGCGGGCGGAAACACCATATATTTT
CASSPNSAAGGNTIYF
>TRBV6-4|NA|TRBJ2-1|TRBD1
TGTGCCAGCAGTGTCACGGGACAGGGATACAATGAGCAGTTCTTC
CASSVTGQGYNEQFF
>TRBV28|NA|TRBJ2-7|NA
TGTGCCAGCAGACCGGACCCCGAGAGCTCCTACGAGCAGTACTTC
CASRPDPESSYEQYF
>TRBV5-1|once|TRBJ2-7|NA
TGCGCCAGCAGCCTTGGGGTACGGTACGAGCAGTACTTC
CASSLGVRYEQYF
>TRBV27|NA|TRBJ2-1|TRBD2
TGTGCCAGCAGTTGGGGGACTAGCCGCCCGGGGAATGAGCAGTTCTTC
CASSWGTSRPGNEQFF
>TRBV27|NA|TRBJ2-1|NA
TGTGCCAGCAGTTTACGCAAGGCGGGCAATGAGCAGTTCTTC
CASSLRKAGNEQFF
>TRBV27|few|TRBJ2-7|NA
TGTGCCAGCCCCAACCCGGTCAAGGTGATCTACGAGCAGTACTTC
CASPNPVKVIYEQYF
>TRBV5-4|NA|TRBJ2-1|TRBD1
TGTGCCAGCAGCGCACGATTGGGACAGGGGTCGTTCTTC
CASSARLGQGSFF
>TRBV19|once|TRBJ2-3|TRBD1
TGTGCCACCCAAACAGGGGGAAGCACAGATACGCAGTATTTT
CATQTGGSTDTQYF
>TRBV7-9|NA|TRBJ2-3|NA
TGTGCCAGCAGCCCGCTGACAGTTGTCACAGATACGCAGTATTTT
CASSPLTVVTDTQYF
>TRBV29-1|NA|TRBJ2-7|TRBD1
TGCAGCGTTGACAGGCAGGGGGATCCCTACGAGCAGTACTTC
CSVDRQGDPYEQYF
>TRBV19|NA|TRBJ1-1|NA
TGTGCCAGTACCGCCGGGAACATGAACACTGAAGCTTTCTTT
CASTAGNMNTEAFF
>TRBV19|NA|TRBJ2-1|TRBD1
TGTGCCAGTAGTATAGGGGGCGACAGGGCCCCTTTCAATGAGCAGTTCTTC
CASSIGGDRAPFNEQFF